This T cell receptor (beta chain) derives from a study of shared clonotypes between healthy human individuals (dated by TCRdb to the early 2020s). For context, the study as a whole: A few men and a couple of women, aged 18 to 49 years, made up the cohort. Different laboratories and diverse techniques were used to prepare libraries and sequence TCR repertoires, to increase sequencing depth and limit assay-specific biases. Blood TCR repertoires of five healthy adults were deeply sequenced to estimate repertoire size and the extent of clonotype sharing between individuals. Per donor, leukapheresis produced somewhere between about 0.9 and 10 billion PBMCs. For each donor, CD4 naive and CD4 memory were each run on three plates, CD8 naive on two plates, and CD8 memory on one plate. Findings and caveats that apply to the study as a whole: Higher generation probabilities were observed for clonotypes shared by all four sorted-subset donors than for non-shared clonotypes. Because the study included only a small number of donors, the genetic and exposure-history diversity represented was limited. Sampling was restricted to blood, and TCR repertoires in tissue are likely to differ from TCR repertoires in blood. Naive subsets generally had larger estimated clonotype richness than memory subsets did. Sharing across several donors was observed for approximately 5% of naive CD4, under 4% of naive CD8, over 2% of memory CD4, and roughly 0.4% of memory CD8 clonotypes. Pairwise subsampling indicated that sequencing depth was expected to affect the degree of clonotype sharing among donors. Even with the large sequencing depth, rarefaction of the sorted-subset datasets indicated that sequencing was incomplete.

Points on this clone: Its antigen target is currently unknown. Base qualities were left out, and no much larger clone turns up one base away.

Using the deep immunoSEQ assay, TCR CDR3 regions were amplified from genomic DNA by multiplex PCR. For each cell subset, the extracted genomic DNA was distributed evenly across all wells of several immunoSEQ 96-well plates, and each plate served as one replicate. For sorted subsets, roughly 200 ng of genomic DNA, equivalent to about 30,000 T cell genomes, went into each replicate PCR. Purified libraries were quantified with a Qubit 3.0 fluorometer, sized on a Bioanalyzer 2100, and re-quantified with the KAPA Library Quantification kit. Every immunoSEQ 96-well plate was sequenced on a dedicated single-read 150-cycle Illumina NextSeq 550 flow cell. In the authors' own workflow: Because only junctional sequences without quality scores were contained in the immunoSEQ output, filtering matching that applied to full-length reads could not be performed. To assign V/J genes and CDR3, sequences were annotated using PyIR, a Python wrapper for IgBLAST v1.9, with IMGT germline references. Reads were filtered out if the reads had weak V/J assignments (E-value above 1e-6), no CDR3, stop codons, out-of-frame junctions, or ambiguous translated residues. V3J clonotypes were defined as sequences sharing the same inferred V gene, J gene, and CDR3 amino acid sequence. The percentage overlap between two repertoires was calculated by dividing the number of shared unique clonotypes by the size of the smaller repertoire. Three approaches were used to assess repertoire richness: RTK rarefaction, the Chao1 estimator, and Recon v2.1 estimates of unobserved clonotypes. OLGA was used to compute generation probabilities for all TCRbeta clonotypes that the gDNA method yielded from a few donors. In TCRdb, the immuneACCESS table is reduced to in-frame sequences with V and J assigned. These tables do not hold every clone; where another copy was compared, an unresolved V gene accounts for under half, and the others remain unexplained. V and J calls and clone size are copied from that table; D and trimming were computed from the DNA. The sample has about 2.3 million clones on record, over 85% of them singletons. Jointly, the top ten make up 0.39% of the sample.

The germline V gene specifies LGHNA as CDR1 and YNFKEQ as CDR2. Spanning cysteine to phenylalanine, the CDR3 consists of 14 amino acids. The read is trimmed to its CDR3 DNA, 42 bases read in frame from base 1. The junction carries 9 bases between V and J, which are trimmed by 2 bases and 4 bases respectively. Donors were healthy HIV-negative adults with no recently reported acute infections or vaccinations. Every donor was a Caucasian adult residing in Nashville, Tennessee, USA. CD4+ T cells were enriched through magnetic negative selection, after which naive cells were positively selected on CD45RA and the remaining negative fraction served as the memory subset. Blood was collected by leukapheresis, and PBMCs were isolated by Ficoll-Histopaque density gradient centrifugation and then cryopreserved in liquid nitrogen vapor phase. Analytical flow cytometry was used to check the purity and quantity of each magnetically sorted T cell population. From each sorted fraction, genomic DNA was isolated and quantified by UV absorbance on a Nanodrop 2000c.

The source material was naive CD4+ T cells from PBMCs. The cell subset or site label corresponds to: CD45RA+ positively selected. This sequence was found in a young man in good health. Some clones in this sample may be carry-over from other donors' samples. The chain uses TRBV4-2 and TRBJ2-1; the D segment may tentatively be TRBD1 or TRBD2, each giving 5 matched bases. The DNA sequence is given as TGTGCCAGCAGCCAACCGGGACCATACAATGAGCAGTTCTTC. The encoded protein is CASSQPGPYNEQFF.